Listed below are T cell receptor beta chains from one sample, sequenced in a study of T-cell reconstitution after alpha-beta-depleted transplantation in children. TCRdb ran MiXCR on the PCR reads and lists one entry per CDR3 protein. The sample lists approximately 340,000 distinct CDR3 sequences; about a tenth were seen once. Sequences were derived from PBMCs from the stem cell graft donor, sampled from the stem cell graft. The receptors derive from a human donor who donated a stem cell graft to a child with acute lymphoblastic leukemia. CDR3s include the opening cysteine and the closing phenylalanine or tryptophan. The order of the fields is CDR3 protein, CDR3 DNA, clone size, CDR3 length, D gene, V gene, J gene. D genes are given only for firm matches. Only part of the rows carry a size: once, few, many, or a class if the clone is expanded.

CDR3: CASMPGTNTGELFF; DNA: TGTGCCAGCATGCCGGGAACGAACACCGGGGAGCTGTTTTTT; size: few; length: 14; D: .; V: TRBV12-3/TRBV12-4; J: TRBJ2-2
CDR3: CATSRERQGVNGYTF; DNA: TGTGCCACCAGCAGAGAACGACAGGGGGTGAATGGCTACACCTTC; size: few; length: 15; D: TRBD1; V: TRBV15; J: TRBJ1-2
CDR3: CASSYSSGGNEQFF; DNA: TGTGCCAGCAGTTACTCCTCGGGAGGCAATGAGCAGTTCTTC; size: .; length: 14; D: TRBD2; V: TRBV6-2/TRBV6-3; J: TRBJ2-1
CDR3: CASSFVSRSDTQYF; DNA: TGTGCCAGCAGTTTCGTGTCTAGGTCAGATACGCAGTATTTT; size: many; length: 14; D: .; V: TRBV12-3/TRBV12-4; J: TRBJ2-3
CDR3: CAIGTSGSEGTGELFF; DNA: TGTGCCATCGGGACTAGCGGGAGTGAGGGCACCGGGGAGCTGTTTTTT; size: .; length: 16; D: TRBD2; V: TRBV10-3; J: TRBJ2-2
CDR3: CASSPREAVGKNIQYF; DNA: TGTGCCAGCAGTCCCCGGGAGGCGGTGGGCAAAAACATTCAGTACTTC; size: .; length: 16; D: TRBD2; V: TRBV12-3/TRBV12-4; J: TRBJ2-4
CDR3: CCANQPRGSSYEQYF; DNA: TGCTGTGCTAACCAGCCGAGAGGGAGCTCCTACGAGCAGTACTTC; size: .; length: 15; D: .; V: TRBV20-1; J: TRBJ2-7
CDR3: CASSLASSLHEQYF; DNA: TGTGCCAGCAGCTTAGCATCTAGTCTCCACGAGCAGTACTTC; size: few; length: 14; D: .; V: TRBV7-9; J: TRBJ2-7
CDR3: CASSQDLGARTEAFF; DNA: TGCGCCAGCAGCCAAGATCTGGGGGCGCGCACTGAAGCTTTCTTT; size: many; length: 15; D: .; V: TRBV4-1; J: TRBJ1-1
CDR3: CASSLATGDPIYGYTF; DNA: TGTGCCAGCAGCTTAGCCACAGGGGATCCCATCTATGGCTACACCTTC; size: few; length: 16; D: TRBD1; V: TRBV7-2; J: TRBJ1-2
CDR3: CASSQEGRRGTENTIYF; DNA: TGCGCCAGCAGCCAAGAGGGGAGAAGGGGAACAGAAAACACCATATATTTT; size: .; length: 17; D: .; V: TRBV4-3; J: TRBJ1-3
CDR3: CASSYPRTGNPFEKLFF; DNA: TGTGCCAGCAGTTACCCACGGACAGGGAACCCCTTTGAAAAACTGTTTTTT; size: .; length: 17; D: TRBD1; V: TRBV27; J: TRBJ1-4
CDR3: CASSQEVLPIAYYEQYF; DNA: TGTGCCAGCAGCCAAGAAGTTCTACCGATTGCCTACTACGAGCAGTACTTC; size: few; length: 17; D: .; V: TRBV4-2; J: TRBJ2-7
CDR3: CATGQGDQETQYF; DNA: TGTGCCACCGGACAGGGAGACCAAGAGACCCAGTACTTC; size: .; length: 13; D: TRBD1; V: TRBV19; J: TRBJ2-5
CDR3: CASRHTSGRSNEQFF; DNA: TGTGCCAGTAGACATACTAGCGGGAGGTCTAATGAGCAGTTCTTC; size: .; length: 15; D: TRBD2; V: TRBV19; J: TRBJ2-1
CDR3: CASSLGVGSGEQYF; DNA: TGTGCCAGCAGCTTAGGTGTAGGGTCAGGCGAGCAGTACTTC; size: few; length: 14; D: .; V: TRBV7-2; J: TRBJ2-7
CDR3: CSVGGFGDQPQHF; DNA: TGCAGCGTTGGGGGTTTTGGGGATCAGCCCCAGCATTTT; size: many; length: 13; D: .; V: TRBV29-1; J: TRBJ1-5
CDR3: CSAISGIGPDTQYF; DNA: TGCAGTGCTATTAGCGGGATCGGGCCAGATACGCAGTATTTT; size: few; length: 14; D: TRBD2; V: TRBV20-1; J: TRBJ2-3
CDR3: CASSWGLEAYNEQFF; DNA: TGTGCCAGCAGTTGGGGACTAGAGGCCTACAATGAGCAGTTCTTC; size: few; length: 15; D: TRBD2; V: TRBV27; J: TRBJ2-1
CDR3: CASSPRVTGGNTIYF; DNA: TGCGCCAGCAGCCCCCGGGTTACCGGAGGAAACACCATATATTTT; size: .; length: 15; D: .; V: TRBV4-1; J: TRBJ1-3
CDR3: CASSQDPGLGSEKLFF; DNA: TGTGCCAGCAGCCAAGATCCGGGGCTGGGGAGTGAAAAACTGTTTTTT; size: .; length: 16; D: .; V: TRBV4-2; J: TRBJ1-4
CDR3: CASSETGQTYSTDTQYF; DNA: TGTGCCAGCAGTGAGACAGGCCAAACCTATAGCACAGATACGCAGTATTTT; size: few; length: 17; D: .; V: TRBV25-1; J: TRBJ2-3
CDR3: CASSHTTSGSYEQYF; DNA: TGCGCCAGCAGCCATACGACTAGCGGTTCCTACGAGCAGTACTTC; size: .; length: 15; D: TRBD2; V: TRBV4-1; J: TRBJ2-7
CDR3: CASSLGPPPGYEQYF; DNA: TGTGCCAGCAGCTTAGGGCCCCCCCCAGGGTACGAGCAGTACTTC; size: .; length: 15; D: .; V: TRBV11-2; J: TRBJ2-7
CDR3: CASSLVPSGPPYF; DNA: TGTGCCAGCAGTTTAGTCCCTAGCGGGCCTCCCTACTTC; size: .; length: 13; D: TRBD2; V: TRBV12-3/TRBV12-4; J: TRBJ2-5
CDR3: CASSSRTGEGYTF; DNA: TGTGCCAGCAGCTCCCGGACAGGGGAGGGCTACACCTTC; size: .; length: 13; D: TRBD1; V: TRBV7-9; J: TRBJ1-2
CDR3: CASSPNPTQTSGGRNEQFF; DNA: TGTGCCAGCAGCCCTAACCCCACGCAGACTAGCGGGGGGCGCAATGAGCAGTTCTTC; size: .; length: 19; D: TRBD2; V: TRBV7-6; J: TRBJ2-1
CDR3: CASSPGQGAGTYEQYF; DNA: TGTGCCAGCAGTCCCGGACAGGGGGCAGGAACCTACGAGCAGTACTTC; size: few; length: 16; D: TRBD1; V: TRBV12-3/TRBV12-4; J: TRBJ2-7
CDR3: CASSFFDVNYGYTF; DNA: TGTGCCAGCAGCTTTTTCGACGTGAACTATGGCTACACCTTC; size: few; length: 14; D: .; V: TRBV5-6; J: TRBJ1-2
CDR3: CAILYYTGSQETQYF; DNA: TGTGCCATACTTTATTATACAGGGTCCCAAGAGACCCAGTACTTC; size: .; length: 15; D: .; V: TRBV7-8; J: TRBJ2-5
CDR3: CASSLAWGQGAGTGELFF; DNA: TGTGCCAGCAGCTTAGCCTGGGGACAGGGGGCCGGCACCGGGGAGCTGTTTTTT; size: .; length: 18; D: TRBD1; V: TRBV7-2; J: TRBJ2-2